Here is one TCR beta chain with its context. What it recognizes is unknown. These data are taken from a study of Ad26.COV2.S vaccination and SARS-CoV-2 variants. General observations from the study: Possibly, TCR breadth and depth analyses underestimated total T cell responses.

Data came from immunoSEQ multiplex PCR; TCRdb stores just in-frame clones and leaves some out. This table has 300,000 to 500,000 clones, around nine tenths appearing once. J lost 0 bases, V lost 3 bases, and 7 bases had no gene match. Germline V gene lookup returns CDR1 SGHAT and CDR2 FQNNGV. The CDR3 extends over 16 amino acids. Regarding treatment: around 19 received Ad26.COV2.S at low or high dose, single or two shots; several received placebo; per-sample allocation not given. The study sampled participants on day 63 after the first vaccine or placebo injection. The chain recombines TRBV11-2 with TRBJ1-2; TRBD1 matches 7 bases. The sequences come from peripheral blood, collected in a trial of Ad26.COV2.S vaccine versus placebo. This TCR came from a person between 18 and 65 years old who received the Ad26.COV2.S COVID-19 vaccine or a placebo. The CDR3 region is CASSLRGGFPNYGYTF. The CDR3 nucleotides are TGTGCCAGCAGCTTGAGAGGGGGCTTCCCTAACTATGGCTACACCTTC.